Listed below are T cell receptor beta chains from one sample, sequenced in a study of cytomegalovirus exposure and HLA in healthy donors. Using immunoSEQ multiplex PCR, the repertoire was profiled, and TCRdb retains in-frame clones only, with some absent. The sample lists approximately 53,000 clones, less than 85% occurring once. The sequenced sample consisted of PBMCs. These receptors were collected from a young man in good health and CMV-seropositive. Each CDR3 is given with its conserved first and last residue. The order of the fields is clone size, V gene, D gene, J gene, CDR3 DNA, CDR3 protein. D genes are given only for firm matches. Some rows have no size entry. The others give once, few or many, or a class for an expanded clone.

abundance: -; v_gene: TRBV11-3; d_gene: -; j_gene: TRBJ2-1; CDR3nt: TGTGCCAGCAGCTTAGGGCGGGGTCGGGAGAATGAGCAGTTCTTC; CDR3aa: CASSLGRGRENEQFF
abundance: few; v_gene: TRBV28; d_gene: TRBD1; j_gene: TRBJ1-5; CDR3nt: TGTGCCAGCAGTTTGCCCTTGAGTGGGACTTACAGGGGAAATAGCAATCAGCCCCAGCATTTT; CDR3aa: CASSLPLSGTYRGNSNQPQHF
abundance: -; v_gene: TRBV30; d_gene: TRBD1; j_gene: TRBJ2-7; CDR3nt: TGTGCCTGCCCGGGGGGACAGGGTGTGTACGAGCAGTACTTC; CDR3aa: CACPGGQGVYEQYF
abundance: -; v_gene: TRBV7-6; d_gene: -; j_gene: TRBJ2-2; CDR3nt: TGTGCCAGCAGCTTAGGGAGCACCGGGGAGCTGTTTTTT; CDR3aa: CASSLGSTGELFF
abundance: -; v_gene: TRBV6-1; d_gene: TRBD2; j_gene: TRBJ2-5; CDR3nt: TGTGCCGCAAGTCGGGGACTACTCAAAGAGACCCAGTACTTC; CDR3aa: CAASRGLLKETQYF
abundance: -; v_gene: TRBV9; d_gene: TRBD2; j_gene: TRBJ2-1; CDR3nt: TGTGCCACCGCGACTAGCGGGGGAGCTGAGCAGTTCTTC; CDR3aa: CATATSGGAEQFF
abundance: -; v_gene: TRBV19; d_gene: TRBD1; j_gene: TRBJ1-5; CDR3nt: TGTGCCAGTAGTATGGGAGGACAGGGCTGGCAGCCCCAGCATTTT; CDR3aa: CASSMGGQGWQPQHF
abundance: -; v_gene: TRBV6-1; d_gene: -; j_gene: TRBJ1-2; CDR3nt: TGTGCCAGCAGTGAAGCGTCACACGGCTACACCTTC; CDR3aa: CASSEASHGYTF
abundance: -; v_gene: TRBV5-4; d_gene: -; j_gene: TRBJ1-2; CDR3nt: TGTGCCAGCAGCTTTGAGTTCTATGGCTACACCTTC; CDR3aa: CASSFEFYGYTF
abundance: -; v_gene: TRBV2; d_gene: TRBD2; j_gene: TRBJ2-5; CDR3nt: TGTGCCAGCAGTAGACGACCGGCTAGCGGGGGGGATGAGACCCAGTACTTC; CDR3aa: CASSRRPASGGDETQYF
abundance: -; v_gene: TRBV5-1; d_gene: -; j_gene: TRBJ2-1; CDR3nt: TGCGCCAGCAGCTTGTATCTCTCTCAGCGGAGCTCCTACAATGAGCAGTTCTTC; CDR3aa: CASSLYLSQRSSYNEQFF
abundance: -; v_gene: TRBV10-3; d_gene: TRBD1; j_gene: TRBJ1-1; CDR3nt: TGTGCCATCAGCGGGGGACAGGGCACTGAAGCTTTCTTT; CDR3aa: CAISGGQGTEAFF
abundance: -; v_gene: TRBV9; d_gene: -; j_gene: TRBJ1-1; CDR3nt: TGTGCCAGCAGCGTAGTGCGGCAGAACACTGAAGCTTTCTTT; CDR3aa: CASSVVRQNTEAFF
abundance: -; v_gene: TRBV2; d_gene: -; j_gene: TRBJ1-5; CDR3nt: TGTGCCAGCAGCAGGGGTAGCAATCAGCCCCAGCATTTT; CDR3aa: CASSRGSNQPQHF
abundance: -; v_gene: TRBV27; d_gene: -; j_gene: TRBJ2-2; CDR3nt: TGTGCCAGCAGTTTATCCCGGAACACCGGGGAGCTGTTCTTT; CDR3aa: CASSLSRNTGELFF
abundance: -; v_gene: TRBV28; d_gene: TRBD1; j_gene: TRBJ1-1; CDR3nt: TGTGCCAGCAGTTTGGGCCCCTCAGCCAGGGGGCGTGCTGAAGCTTTCTTT; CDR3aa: CASSLGPSARGRAEAFF
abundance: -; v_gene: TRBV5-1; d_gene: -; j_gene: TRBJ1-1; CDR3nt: TGCGCCAGCAGCTTGGACGGTATGAACACTGAAGCTTTCTTT; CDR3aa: CASSLDGMNTEAFF
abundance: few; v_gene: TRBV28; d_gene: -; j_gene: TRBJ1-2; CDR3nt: TGTGCCAGCAGTTTGAGGGCAAACTATGGCTACACCTTC; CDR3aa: CASSLRANYGYTF
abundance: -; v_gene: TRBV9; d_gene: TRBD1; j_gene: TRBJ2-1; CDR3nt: TGTGCCAGCAGCCCCGGTTCAGGGGGCTACAATGAGCAGTTCTTC; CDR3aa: CASSPGSGGYNEQFF
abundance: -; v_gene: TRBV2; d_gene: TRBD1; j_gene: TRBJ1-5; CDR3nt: TGTGCCAGCATGAGGGACAGGGGTAGTCAGCCCCAGCATTTT; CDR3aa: CASMRDRGSQPQHF
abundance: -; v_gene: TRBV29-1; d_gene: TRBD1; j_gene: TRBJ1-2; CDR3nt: TGCAGCGTGTCCAGGGGGATCGAAGTTGGCTACACCTTC; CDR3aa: CSVSRGIEVGYTF
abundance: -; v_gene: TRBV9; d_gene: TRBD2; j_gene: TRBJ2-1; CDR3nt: TGTGCCACTGGGGCGGGGGGCCCCTACAATGAGCAGTTCTTC; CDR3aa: CATGAGGPYNEQFF
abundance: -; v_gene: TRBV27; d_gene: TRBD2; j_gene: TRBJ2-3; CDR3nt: TGTGCCAGCGGTTTACTAGCGGCTAGCACAGATACGCAGTATTTT; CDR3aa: CASGLLAASTDTQYF
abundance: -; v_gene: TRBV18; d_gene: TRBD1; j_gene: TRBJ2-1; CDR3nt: TGTGCCAGCTCACCACAGTCGGGACAGGGAAGGAGTGGGCAGTTCTTC; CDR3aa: CASSPQSGQGRSGQFF
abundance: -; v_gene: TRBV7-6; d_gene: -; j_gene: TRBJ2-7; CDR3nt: TGTGCCAGCAGCTTAGATACAGGGCCCTACGAGCAGTACTTC; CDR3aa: CASSLDTGPYEQYF
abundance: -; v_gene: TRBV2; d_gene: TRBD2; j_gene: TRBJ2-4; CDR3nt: TGTGCCAGCAGTGAAAGGCTAGCGGGGGGGACTTTAGCCAAAAACATTCAGTACTTC; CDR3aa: CASSERLAGGTLAKNIQYF
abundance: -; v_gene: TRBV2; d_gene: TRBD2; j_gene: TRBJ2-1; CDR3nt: TGTGCCAGCAGTATACTAGCGGGGACCTACAATGAGCAGTTCTTC; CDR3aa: CASSILAGTYNEQFF
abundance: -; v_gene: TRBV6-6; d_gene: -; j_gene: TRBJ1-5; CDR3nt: TGTGCCAGCACCATGGGGGGTTATAGCAATCAGCCCCAGCATTTT; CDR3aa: CASTMGGYSNQPQHF
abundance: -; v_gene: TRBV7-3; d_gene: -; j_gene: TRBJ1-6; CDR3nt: TGTGCCAGCAGCTCAAACAGGGCTTCACCCCTCCACTTT; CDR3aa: CASSSNRASPLHF